Below, 30 T cell receptor beta chains from the same sample are listed, as sequenced in a study of T cell responses to AZD1222 COVID-19 vaccine. Produced via immunoSEQ multiplex PCR; TCRdb's table is partial and in-frame only. The sample consists of about 220,000 clones, roughly 91% of them appearing once. The sequencing here drew on peripheral blood, taken on day 0 of MenACWY control vaccination. These TCRs come from an adult in good health.

The chain recombines TRBV4-1 with TRBJ2-1; TRBD2 agrees at 11 bases. The ends lost 4 bases at V and 4 bases at J; junction bases unmatched: 3. CDR1 and CDR2 (germline): MGHRA, YSYEKL. This CDR3 contains 15 residues. CDR3 protein: CASSRASGGYNEQFF. In nucleotides, the CDR3 is TGCGCCAGCAGCCGGGCTAGCGGGGGGTACAATGAGCAGTTCTTC.

The gene calls are TRBV30 and TRBJ2-1; D may match TRBD1 or TRBD2 (6 bases each). The CDR3 covers 16 residues. Germline CDR1 is GTSNPN and CDR2 is SVGIG (reference sequence). V gave up 1 base and J gave up 4 bases, with 17 bases separating them. CDR3 nucleotides: TGTGCCTGGAGTGCTCGTGAGGGGGGACCATACAATGAGCAGTTCTTC. Its protein is CAWSAREGGPYNEQFF. Using reference TRBV30 and TRBJ2-1 for the parts outside the CDR3, the full variable domain is SQTIHQWPATLVQPVGSPLSLECTVEGTSNPNLYWYRQAAGRGLQLLFYSVGIGQISSEVPQNLSASRPQDRQFILSSKKLLLSDSGFYLCAWSAREGGPYNEQFFGPGTRLTVL.

The V gene is TRBV7-6, the J gene TRBJ1-2; 9 positions match TRBD1. Germline V gene data show CDR1 as SGHVS and CDR2 as FNYEAQ. This CDR3 contains 14 residues. With 4 bases clipped from V and 4 bases from J, the junction kept 4 bases outside the gene matches. The CDR3 nucleotides read TGTGCCAGCAGCTGGGACAGGGTCTTCTATGGCTACACCTTC. Amino acid sequence: CASSWDRVFYGYTF.

The CDR3, as DNA: TGCGCCAGCACCGGCCTGAGGGGGAACAATGAGCAGTTCTTC. Amino acid sequence: CASTGLRGNNEQFF. This chain links TRBV5-1 with TRBJ2-1, with D tentatively TRBD1 (6 bases). Trimming left V 6 bases short and J 5 bases short, with 15 bases between. CDR3 length: 14 residues. The germline V gene has CDR1 SGHRS and CDR2 YFSETQ. Combining the CDR3 with reference TRBV5-1 and TRBJ2-1 gives the whole variable domain KAGVTQTPRYLIKTRGQQVTLSCSPISGHRSVSWYQQTPGQGLQFLFEYFSETQRNKGNFPGRFSGRQFSNSRSEMNVSTLELGDSALYLCASTGLRGNNEQFFGPGTRLTVL.

The rearrangement links TRBV6-2 or TRBV6-3 to TRBJ1-2, with a possible D match to TRBD1 (5 bases). The length of the CDR3 is 16 residues. Germline values: CDR1 MNHEY, CDR2 SVGEGT. Deletions cut 3 bases from V and 6 bases from J, with 20 bases between. Here the CDR3 DNA reads TGTGCCAGCAGTTATCGGGGAACGAATTGGGGGAATGGCTACACCTTC. Its translation is CASSYRGTNWGNGYTF.

The J gene is TRBJ1-6, the V gene TRBV6-5; D is perhaps TRBD1 (6 bases). V was pared by 0 bases and J by 10 bases, with 13 bases between. Germline V gene lookup returns CDR1 MNHEY and CDR2 SVGAGI. CDR3 length: 15 amino acids. The CDR3, as DNA: TGTGCCAGCAGTTACTCGCAGGGGACGCCGTCACCCCTCCACTTT. Protein product: CASSYSQGTPSPLHF.

This chain links TRBV5-4 with TRBJ1-3, with D unresolved. Germline loops: CDR1 SGHNT, CDR2 YYREEE (reference sequence). V gave up 4 bases and J gave up 4 bases, with 9 bases separating them. CDR3 length: 13 residues. CDR3 DNA sequence: TGTGCCAGCAGCCAACACGCGGGAAACACCATATATTTT. It is translated as CASSQHAGNTIYF.

The rearrangement links TRBV24-1 to TRBJ2-2; D not certain. Germline lookup yields CDR1 KGHDR and CDR2 SFDVKD. With 1 base removed from V and 4 bases from J, the gap between germline ends came to 6 bases. The CDR3 is 14 residues long. CDR3 in amino acids: CATSDLEVTGELFF. As DNA, the CDR3 is TGTGCCACCAGTGATTTAGAGGTCACCGGGGAGCTGTTTTTT.

The V and J genes are TRBV11-3 and TRBJ2-2; no clear D. Per the germline V gene, CDR1 is SGHNT and CDR2 is YENEEA. This CDR3 has 15 residues. Trimming pared 9 bases from V and 6 bases from J, leaving 20 bases between. The CDR3 DNA reads as TGTGCCAGACCAAATACGGTCCCATCCCCCGGGGAGCTGTTTTTT. It is translated as CARPNTVPSPGELFF. The entire variable domain, with the rest obtained from reference TRBV11-3 and TRBJ2-2, is as follows: EAGVVQSPRYKIIEKKQPVAFWCNPISGHNTLYWYLQNLGQGPELLIRYENEEAVDDSQLPKDRFSAERLKGVDSTLKIQPAELGDSAVYLCARPNTVPSPGELFFGEGSRLTVL.

The rearrangement links TRBV2 to TRBJ2-2; TRBD1 matches 11 bases. Losses at the gene ends were 7 bases for V and 5 bases for J; bases not matched to a gene: 3. The CDR3 extends over 14 amino acids. In germline, CDR1 is SNHLY, CDR2 FYNNEI. The CDR3 loop reads CASNRDRGTGELFF. In DNA, the CDR3 is TGTGCCAGCAATAGGGACAGGGGGACCGGGGAGCTGTTTTTT.

V and J are TRBV18 and TRBJ2-7, with 10 bases that match TRBD2. Per germline, CDR1 KGHSH and CDR2 LQKENI. V dropped 3 bases and J dropped 3; count of bases not matched to a gene: 2. The CDR3 extends over 14 amino acids. The CDR3: CASSPGTSDYEQYF. For the CDR3, the DNA is TGTGCCAGCTCACCCGGGACTAGCGACTACGAGCAGTACTTC.

V and J are TRBV2 and TRBJ1-1; unclear D gene. Per germline, CDR1 SNHLY and CDR2 FYNNEI. The V end lost 1 base, the J end lost 6 bases, and 6 bases lay between the germline ends. The CDR3 spans 12 residues. The CDR3 region has the DNA TGTGCCAGCAGTGAAGGTTCACCTGAAGCTTTCTTT. Translating it yields CASSEGSPEAFF.

V usage is TRBV4-1 and J usage is TRBJ1-2, with TRBD1 matching 7 bases. V lost 1 base, J lost 3 bases, and 5 bases stayed unmatched. This CDR3 spans 15 amino acids. CDR1 and CDR2 (germline): MGHRA, YSYEKL. CDR3 coding DNA: TGCGCCAGCAGCCAAGGAGACAGGGTGGACTATGGCTACACCTTC. The encoded protein is CASSQGDRVDYGYTF.

The CDR3 sequence is CASSYSSFNTEAFF. For the CDR3, the DNA is TGTGCCAGCAGTTACTCGAGCTTTAACACTGAAGCTTTCTTT. This chain connects TRBV6-5 to TRBJ1-1; D ambiguous. Germline lookup yields CDR1 MNHEY and CDR2 SVGAGI. Trimming took 0 bases from V and 2 from J, leaving 7 bases between them. The CDR3 spans 14 residues.

The chain links TRBV28 to TRBJ1-3, with D tentatively TRBD1 (5 bases). V was pared by 3 bases and J by 11 bases, with 8 bases between. CDR1 MDHEN and CDR2 SYDVKM come from the germline V gene. The CDR3 runs 11 residues. The DNA for the CDR3 is TGTGCCAGCAGTTTGGGGCTGGCCATATATTTT. Translating gives CASSLGLAIYF.

The chain joins TRBV13 to TRBJ2-3, with 9 positions matching TRBD2. J lost 0 bases, V lost 5 bases, and 18 bases had no gene match. CDR1 and CDR2 (germline): PRHDT, FYEKMQ (reference sequence). CDR3 size: 20 residues. The CDR3: CASSRRGSSSGDKSTDTQYF. The CDR3 DNA reads TGTGCCAGCAGCCGGAGGGGGTCGTCTAGCGGGGATAAAAGCACAGATACGCAGTATTTT.

The chain is built from TRBV15 and TRBJ2-1; 12 positions match TRBD2. The ends lost 9 bases at V and 4 bases at J; junction bases unmatched: 7. Looked up from germline, CDR1 is LNHNV and CDR2 is YYDKDF (reference sequence). The CDR3 has 15 amino acids. The CDR3 is CATRPGLAGYNEQFF. In DNA form, the CDR3 reads TGTGCCACTCGACCGGGACTAGCGGGTTACAATGAGCAGTTCTTC. The complete variable domain, with remaining parts taken from reference TRBV15 and TRBJ2-1, reads DAMVIQNPRYQVTQFGKPVTLSCSQTLNHNVMYWYQQKSSQAPKLLFHYYDKDFNNEADTPDNFQSRRPNTSFCFLDIRSPGLGDTAMYLCATRPGLAGYNEQFFGPGTRLTVL.

The J gene is TRBJ2-5, the V gene TRBV3-1 (or the pseudogene TRBV3-2); D is unclear. Trimming stripped 2 bases from V and 5 bases from J, with 9 bases between. The CDR3 runs 13 residues. Germline V gives CDR1 LGHDT, CDR2 YNNKEL (reference sequence). CDR3 DNA: TGTGCCAGCAGCCAATTAGTTGGGGAGACCCAGTACTTC. This gives the protein CASSQLVGETQYF.

This clone appeared once. This rearrangement joins TRBV6-4 to TRBJ1-6, with 10 bases identical to TRBD1. V shed 6 bases and J 10 bases; nucleotides not matched to a gene: 3. CDR3 length: 13 amino acids. Germline values: CDR1 MRHNA, CDR2 SNTAGT. The CDR3 nucleotides are TGTGCCAGCAGGGGACAGGGGTCCTCACCCCTCCACTTT. It yields the protein CASRGQGSSPLHF.

The V gene is TRBV2, the J gene TRBJ1-1; D is possibly TRBD1 (5 bases). Germline CDR1 reads SNHLY; CDR2 reads FYNNEI. This CDR3 has 15 residues. V was shortened by 4 bases and J by 1 base, with 13 bases between the two germline ends. This CDR3 reads CASSVYSGGNTEAFF. The CDR3 coding sequence is TGTGCCAGCAGTGTTTATAGTGGGGGGAACACTGAAGCTTTCTTT.

The gene calls are TRBV6-1 and TRBJ2-1; 11 bases map to TRBD2. The CDR3 length is 17 residues. Losses at the gene ends were 4 bases for V and 4 bases for J; bases not matched to a gene: 9. Looked up from germline, CDR1 is MNHNS and CDR2 is SASEGT. CDR3 nucleotides: TGTGCCAGCAGTGCGGACGTGACTAGCGGGAATTACAATGAGCAGTTCTTC. Translating it yields CASSADVTSGNYNEQFF.

The chain links TRBV19 to TRBJ1-6, with D uncertain. CDR3 length: 17 residues. Germline V lookup: CDR1 LNHDA, CDR2 SQIVND (reference sequence). The V end was cut by 5 bases, the J end by 0 bases, with 14 bases between. CDR3 DNA sequence: TGTGCCAGTAGTCCAGGACTCTTAAGCTCCTATAATTCACCCCTCCACTTT. Protein product: CASSPGLLSSYNSPLHF.

The chain combines TRBV30 with TRBJ1-3; D call uncertain. There are 13 residues in the CDR3. Trimming cost V 1 base and J 0 bases, with 4 bases left between them. Germline CDR1 is GTSNPN and CDR2 is SVGIG (reference sequence). CDR3 amino acids: CAWSGDSGNTIYF. CDR3 coding DNA: TGTGCCTGGAGTGGGGACTCTGGAAACACCATATATTTT.

On this clone itself: At one boundary the junction diverges from the germline segment, which might be a read error. The rearrangement links TRBV24-1 to TRBJ1-5; 8 nucleotides match TRBD1. This CDR3 region has 12 residues. CDR1 and CDR2 from the germline V gene are KGHDR and SFDVKD. The DNA of the CDR3 is TGTGCCACCAGTGACGCCGGACAGGGTTTGCTTTTT. Protein product: CATSDAGQGLLF.

J is TRBJ1-2 and V is TRBV6-5, with TRBD1 matching 7 bases. Germline loops: CDR1 MNHEY, CDR2 SVGAGI. The ends lost 6 bases at V and 4 bases at J; junction bases unmatched: 8. The CDR3 runs 14 residues. CDR3 sequence (DNA): TGTGCCAGCAGGCAGACAGGGTATCGCTATGGCTACACCTTC. The encoded protein is CASRQTGYRYGYTF.

CDR3 DNA sequence: TGTGCCAGCAGCTACACGGGAGAGGGCAATCAGCCCCAGCATTTT. Translating gives CASSYTGEGNQPQHF. The chain couples TRBV27 to TRBJ1-5; no clear D gene. CDR1 is MNHEY, CDR2 SMNVEV, per germline (reference sequence). V lost 6 bases and J 2 bases, leaving 14 bases between the germline ends. The CDR3 is made up of 15 amino acids.

The DNA for the CDR3 is TGTGCCAGCAGCGTAGGGGCGAACACTGAAGCTTTCTTT. Translated: CASSVGANTEAFF. The chain recombines TRBV9 with TRBJ1-1; D gene ambiguous. The CDR3 is made up of 13 amino acids. Germline CDR1 is SGDLS and CDR2 is YYNGEE. The V end lost 0 bases, the J end lost 1 base, and 4 bases lay between the germline ends.

The count of this clone is one. The V and J genes are TRBV29-1 and TRBJ2-5, with D perhaps TRBD1 (6 bases). The CDR3 totals 12 residues. V was shortened by 2 bases and J by 2 bases, with 6 bases between the two germline ends. Germline CDR1 is SQVTM and CDR2 is ANQGSEA. CDR3 amino acids: CSVERGQETQYF. CDR3 sequence (DNA): TGCAGCGTTGAAAGGGGGCAAGAGACCCAGTACTTC.

The chain carries TRBV9 and TRBJ2-1, with TRBD2 identical over 9 bases. The germline V gene has CDR1 SGDLS and CDR2 YYNGEE. Trimming removed 0 bases from V and 7 bases from J; junction bases left unmatched: 8. The CDR3 sequence is 16 residues long. This chain's CDR3 is CASSVAGGGAQNEQFF. CDR3 DNA: TGTGCCAGCAGCGTAGCAGGCGGGGGGGCTCAGAATGAGCAGTTCTTC. Variable domain in full (rest from reference TRBV9 and TRBJ2-1): DSGVTQTPKHLITATGQRVTLRCSPRSGDLSVYWYQQSLDQGLQFLIQYYNGEERAKGNILERFSAQQFPDLHSELNLSSLELGDSALYFCASSVAGGGAQNEQFFGPGTRLTVL.

In this sample, this clone turned up once. The rearrangement uses TRBV7-6 and TRBJ2-6; 10 bases map to TRBD2. CDR1 is SGHVS, CDR2 FNYEAQ, per germline. This CDR3 has 18 residues. The junction had 11 bases not matched to a gene; V was cut back by 7 bases and J by 2 bases. CDR3 nucleotide sequence: TGTGCCAGCAACCCGGGAGCGGGGGGGCCAACTGGGGCCAACGTCCTGACTTTC. Protein: CASNPGAGGPTGANVLTF.